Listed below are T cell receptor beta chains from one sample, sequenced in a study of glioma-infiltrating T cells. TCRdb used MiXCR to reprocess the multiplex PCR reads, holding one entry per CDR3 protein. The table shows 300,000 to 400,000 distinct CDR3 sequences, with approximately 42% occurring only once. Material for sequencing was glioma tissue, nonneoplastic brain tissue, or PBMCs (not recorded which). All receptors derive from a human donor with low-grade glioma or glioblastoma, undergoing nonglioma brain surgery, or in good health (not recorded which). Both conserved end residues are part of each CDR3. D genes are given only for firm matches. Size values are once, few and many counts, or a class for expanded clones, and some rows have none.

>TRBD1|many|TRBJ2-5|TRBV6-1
TGTGCCAGCGGGGGACAGAGTCAAGAGACCCAGTACTTC
CASGGQSQETQYF
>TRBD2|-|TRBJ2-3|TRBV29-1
TGCAGCCTTGACCTTACTAGCGGGAGCACAGATACGCAGTATTTT
CSLDLTSGSTDTQYF
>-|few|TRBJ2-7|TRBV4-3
TGCGCCAGCAGCCAAGACACAGGTGACTCCTACGAGCAGTACTTC
CASSQDTGDSYEQYF
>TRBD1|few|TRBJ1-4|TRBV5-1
TGCGCCAGCAGCCGCGGGAGACAGGGGGGGAATGAAAAACTGTTTTTT
CASSRGRQGGNEKLFF
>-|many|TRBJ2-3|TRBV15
TGTGCCACCAGCAGAGATCGGGGAAGGACAGATACGCAGTATTTT
CATSRDRGRTDTQYF
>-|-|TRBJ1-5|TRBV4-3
TGCGCCAGCAGCCAAGACTATGGGATAGGGGGCAATCAGCCCCAGCATTTT
CASSQDYGIGGNQPQHF
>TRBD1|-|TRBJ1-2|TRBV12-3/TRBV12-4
TGTGCCAGCAGCGGACAGGGGTATCACTATGGCTACACCTTC
CASSGQGYHYGYTF
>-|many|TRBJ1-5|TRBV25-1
TGTGCCAGCAGTGAATCGGAGACTCAGCCCCAGCATTTT
CASSESETQPQHF
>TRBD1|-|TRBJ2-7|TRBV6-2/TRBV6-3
TGTGCCAGCAATAAAAACACCGGGACAGTCTACGAGCAGTACTTC
CASNKNTGTVYEQYF
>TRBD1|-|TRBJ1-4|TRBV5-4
TGTGCCAGCAGCTTGGGGTACAGGGGGCCCGCAACTAATGAAAAACTGTTTTTT
CASSLGYRGPATNEKLFF
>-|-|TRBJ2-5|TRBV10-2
TGCGCCAGCAGTGACCGGACCTTTCGGGGGACCCAGTACTTC
CASSDRTFRGTQYF
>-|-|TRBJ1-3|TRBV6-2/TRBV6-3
TGTGCCAGCAGATCCACCGGAAACACCATATATTTT
CASRSTGNTIYF
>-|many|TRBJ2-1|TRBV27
TGTGCCAGCAGTTTTAAGGCGATCCTCTCCTACAATGAGCAGTTCTTC
CASSFKAILSYNEQFF
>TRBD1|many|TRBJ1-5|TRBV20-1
TGCAGTGTCCCCCCAGGGGGTGGTCAGCCCCAGCATTTT
CSVPPGGGQPQHF
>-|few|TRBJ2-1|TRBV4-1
TGCGCCAGCAGCCATCTCTCGAGCTCCTACAATGAGCAGTTCTTC
CASSHLSSSYNEQFF
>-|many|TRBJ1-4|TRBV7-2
TGTGCCAGCAGCTCAAGACTGGCCTTTAATGAAAAACTGTTTTTT
CASSSRLAFNEKLFF
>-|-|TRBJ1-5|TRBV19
TGTGCCAGTAGCTGGACAGTAGTTAGCAATCAGCCCCAGCATTTT
CASSWTVVSNQPQHF
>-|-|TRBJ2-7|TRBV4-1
TGCGCCAGCGGCCAAAGGCAGGGTAACTACGAGCAGTACTTC
CASGQRQGNYEQYF
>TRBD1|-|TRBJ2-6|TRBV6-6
TGTGCCATCAGTGTAACGGGACAGGTACGAACTGGGGCCAACGTCCTGACTTTC
CAISVTGQVRTGANVLTF
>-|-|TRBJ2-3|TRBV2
TGTGCCAGCAGTGGAGAAGCCAAAAACATTCAGTACTTT
CASSGEAKNIQYF
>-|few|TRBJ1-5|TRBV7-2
TGTGCCAGCAGCTTACCCGGTAACGGCAATCAGCCCCAGCATTTT
CASSLPGNGNQPQHF
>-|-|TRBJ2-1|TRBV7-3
TGTGCCAGCAGCTTACGCCCGTACAATGAGCAGTTCTTC
CASSLRPYNEQFF
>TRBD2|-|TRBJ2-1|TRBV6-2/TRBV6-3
TGTGCCAGCAGTTACTCGGGCCCGCGGGGGACCCAGTTCTTC
CASSYSGPRGTQFF
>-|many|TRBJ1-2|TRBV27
TGTGCCAGCAGTTTATTCGCAGCCGGCTGGGGCTATGGCTACACCTTC
CASSLFAAGWGYGYTF